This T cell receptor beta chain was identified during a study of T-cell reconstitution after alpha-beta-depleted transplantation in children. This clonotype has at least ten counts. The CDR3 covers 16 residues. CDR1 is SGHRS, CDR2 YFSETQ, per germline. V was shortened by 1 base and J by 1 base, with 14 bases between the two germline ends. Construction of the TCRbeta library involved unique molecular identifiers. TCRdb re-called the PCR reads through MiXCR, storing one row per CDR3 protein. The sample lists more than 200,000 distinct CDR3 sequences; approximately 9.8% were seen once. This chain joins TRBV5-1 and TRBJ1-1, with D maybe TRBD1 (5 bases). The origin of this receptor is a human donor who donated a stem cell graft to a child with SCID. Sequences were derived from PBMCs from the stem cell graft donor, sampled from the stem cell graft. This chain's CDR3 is CASSLFAGTGNTEAFF. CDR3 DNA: TGCGCCAGCAGCTTGTTTGCAGGTACAGGGAACACTGAAGCTTTCTTT.